This TCR beta chain originates from a study of T cell changes during pregnancy in multiple sclerosis. Between the trimmed V and J ends, which lost 9 bases and 3 bases, there was a span of 9 bases. Germline assignment: CDR1 MDHEN and CDR2 SYDVKM. This CDR3 has 11 amino acids. Measured with immunoSEQ multiplex PCR; TCRdb has only the in-frame clones, and not every one. The sample lists about 99,000 clones; around nine tenths were seen once. This clone was seen only once. This material consisted of peripheral blood, taken after pregnancy. V gene TRBV28 combines with J gene TRBJ2-7, with D tentatively TRBD1 (5 bases). The source of this sequence is a female donor with multiple sclerosis, enrolled in a pregnancy study. CDR3 residues: CASTGYYEQYF. The CDR3 DNA sequence: TGTGCCAGTACAGGTTACTACGAGCAGTACTTC.